This T cell receptor (beta chain) comes out of a study of PD-1 blockade in mismatch repair-deficient tumors. Libraries were prepared by immunoSEQ multiplex PCR; TCRdb keeps only in-frame clonotypes and omits some of them. This sample has 55,000 to 85,000 clones, with 60% to 80% found just once. Sequencing was performed on peripheral blood, taken 2 weeks after starting pembrolizumab. The origin of this receptor is an adult with mismatch repair-deficient cancer.

As DNA, the CDR3 is TGTGCCAGCAGCCTACCGTATAACCCCGGTCACACCATATATTTT. Amino acids: CASSLPYNPGHTIYF. The V and J genes are TRBV7-3 and TRBJ1-3; no clear D gene. The length of the CDR3 is 15 residues. Germline values: CDR1 SGHTA, CDR2 FQGTGA. The ends were cut back, 5 bases at V and 8 bases at J, with 19 bases in the middle. The full variable domain, completed using reference TRBV7-3 and TRBJ1-3, is GAGVSQTPSNKVTEKGKYVELRCDPISGHTALYWYRQSLGQGPEFLIYFQGTGAADDSGLPNDRFFAVRPEGSVSTLKIQRTERGDSAVYLCASSLPYNPGHTIYFGEGSWLTVV.